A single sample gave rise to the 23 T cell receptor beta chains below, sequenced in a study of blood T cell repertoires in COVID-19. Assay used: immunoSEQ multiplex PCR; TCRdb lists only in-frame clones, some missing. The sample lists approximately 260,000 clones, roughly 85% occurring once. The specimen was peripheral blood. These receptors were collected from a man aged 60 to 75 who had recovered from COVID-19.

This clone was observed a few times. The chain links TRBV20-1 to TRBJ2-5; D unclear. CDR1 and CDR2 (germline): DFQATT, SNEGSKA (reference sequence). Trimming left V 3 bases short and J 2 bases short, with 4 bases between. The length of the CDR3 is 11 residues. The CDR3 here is CSASKQETQYF. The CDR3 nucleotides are TGCAGTGCTAGCAAACAAGAGACCCAGTACTTC.

The DNA for the CDR3 is TGTGCCAGCAGTGACAGCGGCCCCAGCGTCACGCAGTATTTT. This codes for CASSDSGPSVTQYF. The rearrangement joins TRBV2 to TRBJ2-3; D may be TRBD2 (5 bases). Per germline, CDR1 SNHLY and CDR2 FYNNEI. Deletions cut 3 bases from V and 9 bases from J, with 16 bases between. This CDR3 has 14 residues.

The CDR3 DNA reads TGCAGCGTTCTGGGACAACCGAACTATGGCTACACCTTC. Its translation: CSVLGQPNYGYTF. The chain joins TRBV29-1 to TRBJ1-2, with D possibly being TRBD1 (6 bases). Germline assignment: CDR1 SQVTM and CDR2 ANQGSEA. The CDR3 loop spans 13 amino acids. V lost 5 bases, J lost 2 bases, and 12 bases lay in between.

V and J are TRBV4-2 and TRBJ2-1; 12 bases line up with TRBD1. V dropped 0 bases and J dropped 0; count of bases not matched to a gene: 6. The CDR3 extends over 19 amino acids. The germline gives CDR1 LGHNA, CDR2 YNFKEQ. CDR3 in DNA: TGTGCCAGCAGCCAAGAAGGGACAGGGGGCGCGAACTCCTACAATGAGCAGTTCTTC. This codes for CASSQEGTGGANSYNEQFF.

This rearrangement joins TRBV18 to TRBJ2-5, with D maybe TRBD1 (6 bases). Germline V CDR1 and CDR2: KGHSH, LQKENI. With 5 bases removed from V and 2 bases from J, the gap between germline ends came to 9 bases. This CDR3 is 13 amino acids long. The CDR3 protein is CASSKQGQETQYF. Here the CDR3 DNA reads TGTGCCAGCTCAAAACAGGGACAAGAGACCCAGTACTTC.

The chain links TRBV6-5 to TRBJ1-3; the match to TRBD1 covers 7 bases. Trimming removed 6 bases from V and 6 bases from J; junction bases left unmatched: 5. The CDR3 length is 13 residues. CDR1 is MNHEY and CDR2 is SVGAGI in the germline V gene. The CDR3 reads CASRGQQKNTIYF. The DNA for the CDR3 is TGTGCCAGCAGGGGACAGCAAAAAAACACCATATATTTT.

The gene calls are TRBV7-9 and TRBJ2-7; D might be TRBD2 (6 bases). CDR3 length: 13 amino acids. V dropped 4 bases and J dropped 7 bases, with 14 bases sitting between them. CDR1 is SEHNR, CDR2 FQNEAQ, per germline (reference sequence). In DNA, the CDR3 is TGTGCCAGCAGCTCCAGGGAGGCGGGGGAGCAGTACTTC. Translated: CASSSREAGEQYF.

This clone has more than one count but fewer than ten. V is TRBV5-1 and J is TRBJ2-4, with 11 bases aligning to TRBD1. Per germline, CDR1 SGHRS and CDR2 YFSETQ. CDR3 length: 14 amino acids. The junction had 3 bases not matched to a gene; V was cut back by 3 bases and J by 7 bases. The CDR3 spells CASSSGTGGNIQYF. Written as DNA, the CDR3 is TGCGCCAGCAGCTCAGGGACAGGGGGGAACATTCAGTACTTC.

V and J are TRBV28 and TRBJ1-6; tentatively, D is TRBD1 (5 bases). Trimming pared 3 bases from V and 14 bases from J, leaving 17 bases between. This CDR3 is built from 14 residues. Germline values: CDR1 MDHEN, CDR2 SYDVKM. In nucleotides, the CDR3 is TGTGCCAGCAGTTTGGGGGGTGGACCGAAGGCCCTCCACTTT. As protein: CASSLGGGPKALHF.

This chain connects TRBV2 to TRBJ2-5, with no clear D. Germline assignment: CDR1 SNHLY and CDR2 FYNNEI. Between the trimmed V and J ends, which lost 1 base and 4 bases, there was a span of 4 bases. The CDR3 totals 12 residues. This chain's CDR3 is CASSEVIETQYF. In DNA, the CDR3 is TGTGCCAGCAGTGAAGTAATAGAGACCCAGTACTTC.

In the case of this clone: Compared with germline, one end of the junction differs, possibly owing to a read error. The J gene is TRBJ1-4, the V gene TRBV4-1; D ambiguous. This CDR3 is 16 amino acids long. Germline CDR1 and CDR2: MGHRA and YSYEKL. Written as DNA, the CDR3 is TGCGCCAGCAGCCAAGCCCCTACCGCAACTACTGAAAAACTGTTTTTT. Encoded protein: CASSQAPTATTEKLFF.

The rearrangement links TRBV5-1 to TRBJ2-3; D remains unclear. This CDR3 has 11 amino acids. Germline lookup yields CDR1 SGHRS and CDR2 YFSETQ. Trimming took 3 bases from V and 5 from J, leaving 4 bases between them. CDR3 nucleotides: TGCGCCAGCAGCTATAAAGATACGCAGTATTTT. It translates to CASSYKDTQYF.

The CDR3 region has the DNA TGTGCCAGCAGCCAAGGAGACGCCAGGTTGAACGAGCAGTACTTC. The encoded protein is CASSQGDARLNEQYF. The genes are TRBV14 and TRBJ2-7, with unresolved D. The CDR3 is 15 residues long. Germline CDR1 reads SGHDN; CDR2 reads FVKESK. The V end lost 1 base, the J end lost 5 bases, and 15 bases lay between the germline ends.

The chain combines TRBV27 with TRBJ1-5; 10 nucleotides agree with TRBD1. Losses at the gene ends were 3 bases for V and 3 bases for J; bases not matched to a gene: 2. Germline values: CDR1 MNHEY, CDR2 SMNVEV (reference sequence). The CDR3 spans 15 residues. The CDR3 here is CASSLTGGNNQPQHF. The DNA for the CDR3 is TGTGCCAGCAGTTTGACAGGGGGCAACAATCAGCCCCAGCATTTT.

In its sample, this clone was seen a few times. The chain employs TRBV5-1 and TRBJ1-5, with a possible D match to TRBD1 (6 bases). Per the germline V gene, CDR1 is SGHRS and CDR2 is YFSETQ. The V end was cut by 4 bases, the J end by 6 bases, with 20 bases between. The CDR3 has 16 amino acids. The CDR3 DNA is TGCGCCAGCAGCCCCGGGGGGGGTCGGGGGCCTCAGCCCCAGCATTTT. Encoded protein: CASSPGGGRGPQPQHF.

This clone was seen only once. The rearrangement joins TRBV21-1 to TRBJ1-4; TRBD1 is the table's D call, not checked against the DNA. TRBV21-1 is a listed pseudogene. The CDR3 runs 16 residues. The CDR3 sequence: CASSKARDRGSEKLFF. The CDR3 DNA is TGTGCCAGCAGCAAAGCCCGGGACAGGGGGAGTGAAAAACTGTTTTTT.

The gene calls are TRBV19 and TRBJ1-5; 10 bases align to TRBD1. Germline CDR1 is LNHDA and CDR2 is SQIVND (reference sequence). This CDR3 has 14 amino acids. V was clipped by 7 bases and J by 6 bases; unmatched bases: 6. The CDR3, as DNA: TGTGCCAGTACCGACAGGGGGCCCAGTCAGCCCCAGCATTTT. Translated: CASTDRGPSQPQHF.

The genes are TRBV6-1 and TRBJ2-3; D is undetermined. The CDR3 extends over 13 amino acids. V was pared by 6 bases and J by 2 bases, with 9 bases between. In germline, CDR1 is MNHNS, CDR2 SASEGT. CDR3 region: CASREIATDTQYF. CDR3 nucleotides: TGTGCCAGCAGAGAGATAGCCACAGATACGCAGTATTTT.

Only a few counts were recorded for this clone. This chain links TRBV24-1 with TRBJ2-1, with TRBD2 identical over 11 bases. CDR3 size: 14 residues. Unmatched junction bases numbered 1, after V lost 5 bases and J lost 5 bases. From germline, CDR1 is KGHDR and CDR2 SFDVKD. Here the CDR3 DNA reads TGTGCCACCAGTGGTAGCGGGAGGGACAATGAGCAGTTCTTC. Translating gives CATSGSGRDNEQFF.

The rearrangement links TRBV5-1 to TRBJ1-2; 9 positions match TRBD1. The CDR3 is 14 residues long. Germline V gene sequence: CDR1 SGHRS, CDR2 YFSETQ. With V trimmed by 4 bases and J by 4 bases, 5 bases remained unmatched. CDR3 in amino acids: CASSGTGTSYGYTF. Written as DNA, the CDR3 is TGCGCCAGCAGCGGGACAGGGACTTCCTATGGCTACACCTTC.

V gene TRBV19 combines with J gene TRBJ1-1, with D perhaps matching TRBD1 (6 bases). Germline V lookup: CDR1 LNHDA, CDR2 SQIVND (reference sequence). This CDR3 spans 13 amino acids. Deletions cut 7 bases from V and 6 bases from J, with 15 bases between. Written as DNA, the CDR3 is TGTGCCAGTACTCCGGGACAAGCCTCTGAAGCTTTCTTT. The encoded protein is CASTPGQASEAFF.

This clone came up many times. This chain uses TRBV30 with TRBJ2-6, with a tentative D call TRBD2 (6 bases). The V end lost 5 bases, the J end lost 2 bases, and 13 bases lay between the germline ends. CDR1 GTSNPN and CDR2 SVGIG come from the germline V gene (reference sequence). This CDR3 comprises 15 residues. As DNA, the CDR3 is TGTGCCTGGTCGGGGGAAGGGACTGGGGCCAACGTCCTGACTTTC. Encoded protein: CAWSGEGTGANVLTF. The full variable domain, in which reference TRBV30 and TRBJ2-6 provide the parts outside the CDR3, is SQTIHQWPATLVQPVGSPLSLECTVEGTSNPNLYWYRQAAGRGLQLLFYSVGIGQISSEVPQNLSASRPQDRQFILSSKKLLLSDSGFYLCAWSGEGTGANVLTFGAGSRLTVL.

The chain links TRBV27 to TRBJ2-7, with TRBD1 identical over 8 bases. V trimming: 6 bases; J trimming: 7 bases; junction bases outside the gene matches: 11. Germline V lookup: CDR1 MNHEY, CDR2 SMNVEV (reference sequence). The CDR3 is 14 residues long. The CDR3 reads CASSPRQGSSEQYF. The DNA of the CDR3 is TGTGCCAGCAGCCCGAGACAGGGGTCTTCGGAGCAGTACTTC.